Sequencing of this T cell receptor (beta chain) was carried out in a study of cytomegalovirus exposure and HLA in healthy donors. This clone turned up a few times. The PCR had 60 Vbeta and 13 Jbeta primers. TCRdb's table, derived via immunoSEQ multiplex PCR, lists solely in-frame clones and lacks some. The profile shows 81,000 or so clones, roughly 75% of them singletons. Germline V gene lookup returns CDR1 LNHDA and CDR2 SQIVND (reference sequence). V gave up 3 bases and J gave up 3 bases, with 14 bases separating them. The CDR3 length is 15 residues. The origin of this receptor is a man aged 55 to 70 in good health and CMV-seronegative. The sequenced sample consisted of PBMCs. J is TRBJ1-1 and V is TRBV19; D gene ambiguous. CDR3 nucleotide sequence: TGTGCCAGTAGTATCGGCGGCAGCTGGGACACTGAAGCTTTCTTT. Protein: CASSIGGSWDTEAFF. Variable domain in full (rest from reference TRBV19 and TRBJ1-1): DGGITQSPKYLFRKEGQNVTLSCEQNLNHDAMYWYRQDPGQGLRLIYYSQIVNDFQKGDIAEGYSVSREKKESFPLTVTSAQKNPTAFYLCASSIGGSWDTEAFFGQGTRLTVV.